Listed below are T cell receptor beta chains from one sample, sequenced in a study of vaccination effects on CD4 cells after COVID-19. Profiled with immunoSEQ multiplex PCR; TCRdb holds only in-frame clones, not every one. The top ten clones hold 10% to 15% of a sample with roughly 23,000 clones, about three quarters of them seen once. These receptors lack a known antigen. Material: CD4+ T cells from PBMCs cultured with HCoV-229E spike peptides, obtained before COVID-19 vaccination. Every receptor here comes from a human donor who received a COVID-19 vaccine. Each CDR3 is given without its conserved first and last residue.

cdr3_aa j_call v_call
ASSLKPGDTYEQY TRBJ2-7 TRBV27
ASSLAGGDTIY TRBJ1-3 TRBV11-2
ASNGPAGPKETQY TRBJ2-5 TRBV19
ASSSGLAGAYEQY TRBJ2-7 TRBV18
ATSDSGLTDTQY TRBJ2-3 TRBV24-1
ASSDQGDYGYT TRBJ1-2 TRBV6-1
ASSVANGLTDTQY TRBJ2-3 TRBV9
ASTRTSGRAYNEQF TRBJ2-1 TRBV9
ASSPRGGSSYEQY TRBJ2-7 TRBV5-1
ASSRTQGAYEQY TRBJ2-7 TRBV11-2
ASSSTSGDTEAF TRBJ1-1 TRBV6-6
ASSQGLAGGGSYEQY TRBJ2-7 TRBV3-1/TRBV3-2
ASSHPQGRGRITNEKLF TRBJ1-4 TRBV4-1
ASEPYRRSGYGYT TRBJ1-2 TRBV28
ASSQVFEGTIY TRBJ1-3 TRBV3-1/TRBV3-2
ASSFETGARPNYEQY TRBJ2-7 TRBV13
ASTAQGHYGYT TRBJ1-2 TRBV6-6
SSRQGYGYT TRBJ1-2 TRBV20-1
ASSLDQETQY TRBJ2-5 TRBV13
ASSGAGAVGYT TRBJ1-2 TRBV5-5
ASTGLAASQETQY TRBJ2-5 TRBV2
ASHNGRGWTGELF TRBJ2-2 TRBV19
ASSLSAGSGANVLT TRBJ2-6 TRBV5-1
ASSPQGAQETQY TRBJ2-5 TRBV5-1
ASSLSLDSKTYGYT TRBJ1-2 TRBV7-9
ASSVQGDDEQF TRBJ2-1 TRBV2
SVLWTGQETQY TRBJ2-5 TRBV29-1
SVEVSMNTEAF TRBJ1-1 TRBV29-1
ASSRTQGRTDTQY TRBJ2-3 TRBV5-1
ASSLASGFSPLH TRBJ1-6 TRBV7-9
ASSLRLVSGELF TRBJ2-2 TRBV7-2
ASSLAGSETQY TRBJ2-5 TRBV6-5
AWSVPVARGRVEKLF TRBJ1-4 TRBV30
ASSIKGGSEAF TRBJ1-1 TRBV19
ASTQGGILTYEQY TRBJ2-7 TRBV7-9
ASSQPGLAVHNEQF TRBJ2-1 TRBV4-1
ASSMDLSSYNEQF TRBJ2-1 TRBV19
ASSSGTGGGNEQY TRBJ2-7 TRBV18
ASSVWTAQSTDTQY TRBJ2-3 TRBV9
ASSLSWGTGGTGELF TRBJ2-2 TRBV28
ASRIPGIRRGYT TRBJ1-2 TRBV19
ASSEVKGGGYGYT TRBJ1-2 TRBV6-1
ASSEGEDYGYT TRBJ1-2 TRBV2
ASSPPGVYEQY TRBJ2-7 TRBV18
ASSPGVAANTDTQY TRBJ2-3 TRBV5-8
ASSPTGGYNEQF TRBJ2-1 TRBV5-1
ASSLAFVRETQY TRBJ2-5 TRBV7-2
ASSLEGLGSNEQF TRBJ2-1 TRBV7-9
ASSFSPLAGGPDTQY TRBJ2-3 TRBV5-1
ASSLSGRALVTQY TRBJ2-5 TRBV7-9
ASSETAAGGLNEQF TRBJ2-1 TRBV6-1
ASSLGQGLITGELF TRBJ2-2 TRBV5-1
ASSTPIGTGSSGNTIY TRBJ1-3 TRBV28